This is a list of T cell receptor beta chains from one sample in a study of CDR3 diversity in severe acne. Each CDR3 protein is one row after TCRdb ran MiXCR on the PCR reads. This sample has roughly 100,000 distinct CDR3 sequences, with around 56% found just once. Source material: blood. These receptors were taken from a male donor with acne. Both conserved end residues are part of each CDR3. Fields, in order: V gene, D gene, J gene, clone size, CDR3 protein, CDR3 DNA. A D gene is named only where the DNA matches it firmly. The listing skips clone size in some rows; elsewhere it reads once, few, many or a size class.

>TRBV10-3|TRBD1|TRBJ2-1|-
CAISPPCKDRGYNEQFF
TGTGCCATCAGTCCGCCATGCAAAGACAGGGGCTACAATGAGCAGTTCTTC
>TRBV25-1|-|TRBJ1-5|-
CASRGASNQPQHF
TGTGCCAGCAGGGGGGCCTCCAATCAGCCCCAGCATTTT
>TRBV10-1|-|TRBJ1-3|-
CASSELTGTERSGNTIYF
TGCGCCAGCAGTGAGCTTACCGGGACCGAACGTTCTGGAAACACCATATATTTT
>TRBV19|TRBD2|TRBJ2-1|medium-sized
CATSSGRTGEQFF
TGTGCCACCAGTAGCGGGAGAACGGGTGAGCAGTTCTTC
>TRBV9|TRBD2|TRBJ2-2|many
CASSGWTSGDTGELFF
TGTGCCAGCAGCGGCTGGACTAGCGGGGACACCGGGGAGCTGTTTTTT
>TRBV10-3|-|TRBJ1-4|-
CAISERVREKLFF
TGTGCCATCAGTGAGCGGGTTCGGGAAAAACTGTTTTTT
>TRBV6-1|-|TRBJ1-3|many
CASSEDGHFETGNTIYF
TGTGCCAGCAGTGAAGACGGCCACTTTGAAACTGGAAACACCATATATTTT
>TRBV7-2|-|TRBJ1-1|medium-sized
CASSLLQGSSEAFF
TGTGCCAGCAGCTTACTTCAGGGTTCCTCTGAAGCTTTCTTT
>TRBV7-2|-|TRBJ2-3|-
CASTPGGGYF
TGTGCCAGCACCCCTGGGGGCGGTTATTTT
>TRBV15|TRBD2|TRBJ2-5|-
CATSRHLAGDSETQYF
TGTGCCACCAGCAGACACCTAGCGGGAGACTCAGAGACCCAGTACTTC
>TRBV29-1|TRBD1|TRBJ2-7|-
CSVGTGSTISSYEQYF
TGCAGCGTTGGGACAGGGAGCACCATCAGCTCCTACGAGCAGTACTTC
>TRBV28|-|TRBJ1-3|few
CASSLGGAGGNTIYF
TGTGCCAGCAGTTTAGGGGGCGCGGGTGGAAACACCATATATTTT
>TRBV6-1|-|TRBJ2-7|-
CASRTGLTYEQYF
TGTGCCAGCAGAACAGGACTGACCTACGAGCAGTACTTC
>TRBV10-3|TRBD1|TRBJ2-3|few
CAITGGTGTDTQYF
TGTGCCATCACAGGGGGGACAGGGACAGATACGCAGTATTTT
>TRBV10-3|TRBD2|TRBJ2-7|-
CAISEPPGLAGGAYEQYF
TGTGCCATCAGTGAGCCGCCGGGACTAGCGGGGGGGGCCTACGAGCAGTACTTC
>TRBV29-1|-|TRBJ1-1|many
CSVEGGEQAHRAFF
TGCAGCGTTGAGGGGGGCGAACAGGCCCATAGGGCTTTCTTT
>TRBV7-9|TRBD1|TRBJ1-1|many
CASSRTTGASAEAFF
TGTGCCAGCAGCCGAACGACAGGGGCTAGCGCTGAAGCTTTCTTT